The 30 T cell receptor beta chains below all came from one sample that was sequenced in a study of control samples from healthy donors and cancer patients. Assay used: immunoSEQ multiplex PCR; TCRdb lists only in-frame clones, some missing. The table shows about 150,000 clones, with roughly 89% occurring only once. The sample was blood. These receptors all come from a man under 40 in good health.

The V call is TRBV5-1, the J call TRBJ2-3; 8 bases match TRBD2. The CDR3 consists of 15 residues. Germline V CDR1 and CDR2: SGHRS, YFSETQ. V shed 5 bases and J 2 bases; nucleotides not matched to a gene: 7. The CDR3 region is CASRKAGDNTDTQYF. CDR3 coding DNA: TGCGCCAGCAGGAAAGCGGGAGATAACACAGATACGCAGTATTTT.

The CDR3 is CASSQVGTGAAEAFF. CDR3 DNA sequence: TGTGCCAGCAGCCAAGTGGGGACAGGCGCCGCTGAAGCTTTCTTT. The rearrangement uses TRBV3-1 (or the pseudogene TRBV3-2) and TRBJ1-1; TRBD1 aligns across 8 bases. V lost 1 base to trimming and J lost 6 bases; unmatched junction nucleotides: 7. CDR3 length: 15 amino acids. CDR1 and CDR2 from the germline V gene are LGHDT and YNNKEL (reference sequence).

The count of this clone is one. The chain links TRBV15 to TRBJ2-3; tentatively, D is TRBD2 (5 bases). CDR3 length: 16 amino acids. Germline CDR1 reads LNHNV; CDR2 reads YYDKDF (reference sequence). V gave up 5 bases and J gave up 0 bases, with 15 bases separating them. The CDR3: CATSWGGGQSTDTQYF. CDR3 DNA: TGTGCCACCAGCTGGGGTGGCGGGCAAAGCACAGATACGCAGTATTTT.

This chain connects TRBV29-1 to TRBJ2-3; TRBD1 agrees at 11 bases. Germline assignment: CDR1 SQVTM and CDR2 ANQGSEA. The CDR3 runs to 16 residues. After removal of 1 base from V and 6 bases from J, the junction contained 9 bases not matched to a gene. CDR3 nucleotide sequence: TGCAGCGTTGAAGGCCCCGGGACAGGGGGTTCGGATACGCAGTATTTT. This codes for CSVEGPGTGGSDTQYF.

The rearrangement links TRBV21-1 to TRBJ1-2; the table's TRBD1 call for D was not verified on the DNA. TRBV21-1 is a pseudogene segment. The CDR3 extends over 15 amino acids. The CDR3 nucleotides read TGTGCCAGCCTTCTAAACAGGGAACTTATGGATGGCTACACCTTC. Encoded protein: CASLLNRELMDGYTF.

The rearrangement uses TRBV9 and TRBJ2-2; 10 nucleotides agree with TRBD2. Germline V gene sequence: CDR1 SGDLS, CDR2 YYNGEE. This CDR3 contains 19 residues. Losses at the gene ends were 0 bases for V and 0 bases for J; bases not matched to a gene: 8. The CDR3 reads CASSVGVASGGSNTGELFF. CDR3 DNA: TGTGCCAGCAGCGTAGGGGTCGCTAGCGGGGGTTCGAACACCGGGGAGCTGTTTTTT.

V and J are TRBV5-4 and TRBJ1-2; TRBD1 matches at 7 bases. Germline CDR1 reads SGHNT; CDR2 reads YYREEE (reference sequence). V lost 4 bases and J lost 3; bases outside the gene matches: 3. This CDR3 is 13 amino acids long. The CDR3 reads CASSGRGDYGYTF. As DNA, the CDR3 is TGTGCCAGCAGCGGCAGGGGGGACTATGGCTACACCTTC.

The table lists this clone with a count of one. V usage is TRBV4-3 and J usage is TRBJ2-6; D unclear. The CDR3 covers 15 residues. CDR1 and CDR2 (germline): LGHNA, YSLEER. Trimming shortened V by 0 bases and J by 1 base, and 4 bases separated the two germline ends. CDR3 loop: CASSQEGSGANVLTF. As DNA, the CDR3 is TGCGCCAGCAGCCAAGAGGGATCTGGGGCCAACGTCCTGACTTTC.

V gene TRBV24-1 combines with J gene TRBJ2-3; TRBD1 agrees at 8 bases. CDR3 length equals 15 residues. CDR1 and CDR2 (germline): KGHDR, SFDVKD. V shed 4 bases, J shed 4 bases, and the junction held 6 bases outside the gene matches. The CDR3 coding sequence is TGTGCCACCAGTGAACAGACAGGGGTCGCAGATACGCAGTATTTT. It translates to CATSEQTGVADTQYF.

The chain recombines TRBV27 with TRBJ2-3; the match to TRBD2 covers 8 bases. Germline loops: CDR1 MNHEY, CDR2 SMNVEV (reference sequence). Germline trimming cut 8 bases from V and 8 bases from J; bases unmatched to any gene: 12. The CDR3 has 14 amino acids. The CDR3 coding sequence is TGTGCCAGCCATTTGAACAGCGGGAGTGGTACGCAGTATTTT. Protein product: CASHLNSGSGTQYF.

The genes are TRBV10-1 and TRBJ2-7; D not resolved. The CDR3 is made up of 13 amino acids. The germline V and J ends were trimmed by 2 bases and 4 bases, with 9 bases remaining between them. Germline V lookup: CDR1 WNHNN, CDR2 SYGVQD (reference sequence). The CDR3 here is CASSEIGNYEQYF. The CDR3 region has the DNA TGCGCCAGCAGTGAGATTGGTAATTACGAGCAGTACTTC.

The chain recombines TRBV2 with TRBJ2-5, with D unclear. Per germline, CDR1 SNHLY and CDR2 FYNNEI. The CDR3 has 13 residues. Trimming pared 6 bases from V and 5 bases from J, leaving 13 bases between. CDR3 sequence reads: CASRSRALETQYF. The CDR3 DNA sequence: TGTGCCAGCAGGTCAAGGGCGTTGGAGACCCAGTACTTC.

The CDR3 DNA reads as TGTGCCACCAGCAGAGATCTCTCGCGGGGGGTCGACTACGAGCAGTACTTC. This encodes CATSRDLSRGVDYEQYF. V is TRBV15 and J is TRBJ2-7; 8 bases are shared with TRBD2. The germline V gene has CDR1 LNHNV and CDR2 YYDKDF (reference sequence). The CDR3 has 17 amino acids. V shed 0 bases, J shed 3 bases, and the junction held 10 bases outside the gene matches.

The J gene is TRBJ2-3, the V gene TRBV6-4; TRBD1 matches 12 bases. Germline CDR1 MRHNA, CDR2 SNTAGT. The CDR3 consists of 14 residues. Trimming took 6 bases from V and 4 from J; bases not matched to a gene: 2. CDR3 DNA sequence: TGTGCCAGCAGCGGGACAGGGGGCGCAGATACGCAGTATTTT. Its protein is CASSGTGGADTQYF.

The rearrangement links TRBV28 to TRBJ2-4; TRBD1 matches 9 bases. CDR3 length: 15 residues. The germline V gene has CDR1 MDHEN and CDR2 SYDVKM. V trimming: 6 bases; J trimming: 3 bases; junction bases outside the gene matches: 6. CDR3 bases: TGTGCCAGCAGGGAACTGGGACAGGGCAAAAACATTCAGTACTTC. Translation: CASRELGQGKNIQYF.

This chain connects TRBV6-5 to TRBJ2-7, with TRBD1 identical over 8 bases. This CDR3 spans 15 amino acids. Germline CDR1 reads MNHEY; CDR2 reads SVGAGI. V lost 6 bases and J lost 2; bases outside the gene matches: 9. CDR3 bases: TGTGCCAGCAGCCCCGGACAGGGTGGTGCCTACGAGCAGTACTTC. Translating it yields CASSPGQGGAYEQYF.

Turning to this clone: Other DNA sequences in the sample encode the same CDR3. The DNA for the CDR3 is TGTGCCAGCAGCTTAAGGACTGGGACCTACAATGAGCAGTTCTTC. Residues: CASSLRTGTYNEQFF. This sequence joins TRBV9 and TRBJ2-1; tentatively, D is TRBD2 (5 bases). The germline V gene encodes CDR1 SGDLS and CDR2 YYNGEE. The V end was cut by 4 bases, the J end by 2 bases, with 13 bases between. The CDR3 is 15 residues long.

The rearrangement joins TRBV11-3 to TRBJ2-3, with D perhaps matching TRBD2 (6 bases). Trimming cost V 5 bases and J 4 bases, with 25 bases left between them. CDR3 length: 18 amino acids. The germline CDR1 and CDR2 sequences are SGHNT and YENEEA. In nucleotides, the CDR3 is TGTGCCAGCAGCCAATTGGGCGGACTCCAGGAGGGAGCAGATACGCAGTATTTT. Amino acid sequence: CASSQLGGLQEGADTQYF.

The chain has TRBV6-5 and TRBJ1-5; 7 bases are shared with TRBD1. V lost 5 bases and J lost 4; bases outside the gene matches: 8. The germline gives CDR1 MNHEY, CDR2 SVGAGI. The CDR3 extends over 15 amino acids. The CDR3 bases are TGTGCCAGCAGTAATGTGGGACAGAATAATCAGCCCCAGCATTTT. This gives the protein CASSNVGQNNQPQHF.

The gene calls are TRBV20-1 and TRBJ2-1; 8 bases match TRBD2. This CDR3 region has 14 residues. V was pared by 3 bases and J by 7 bases, with 8 bases of the junction left unmatched. Germline V lookup: CDR1 DFQATT, CDR2 SNEGSKA (reference sequence). The CDR3 coding sequence is TGCAGTGCTAGTTACGGGGGGGCTAGGAATGAGCAGTTCTTC. Translation: CSASYGGARNEQFF.

The genes are TRBV7-3 and TRBJ2-3; D ambiguous. This CDR3 has 13 amino acids. Germline CDR1 is SGHTA and CDR2 is FQGTGA. The V and J ends lost 5 bases and 4 bases respectively, with 10 bases between them. CDR3 in amino acids: CASSPRGADTQYF. In DNA form, the CDR3 reads TGTGCCAGCAGCCCCCGTGGAGCAGATACGCAGTATTTT.

This rearrangement joins TRBV19 to TRBJ1-1; 7 nucleotides line up with TRBD1. V was pared by 0 bases and J by 6 bases, with 16 bases of the junction left unmatched. This CDR3 spans 18 amino acids. Germline V gene lookup returns CDR1 LNHDA and CDR2 SQIVND (reference sequence). In DNA form, the CDR3 reads TGTGCCAGTAGTATAGAACTCGAAACGGGCAGGGGGTTGGCTGAAGCTTTCTTT. As protein: CASSIELETGRGLAEAFF.

This chain joins TRBV11-3 and TRBJ2-3; no clear D gene. V was shortened by 4 bases and J by 6 bases, with 14 bases between the two germline ends. Germline V lookup: CDR1 SGHNT, CDR2 YENEEA. The CDR3 extends over 14 amino acids. The CDR3 DNA reads TGTGCCAGCAGCTCCTCCCTCTCCCCCGATACGCAGTATTTT. Its translation: CASSSSLSPDTQYF.

The chain is built from TRBV18 and TRBJ1-5, with D hard to call. CDR1 KGHSH and CDR2 LQKENI come from the germline V gene. This CDR3 spans 14 amino acids. Trimming left V 6 bases short and J 2 bases short, with 11 bases between. The CDR3 sequence: CASSEAVGNQPQHF. DNA of the CDR3: TGTGCCAGCTCGGAAGCGGTTGGCAATCAGCCCCAGCATTTT.

V usage is TRBV5-4 and J usage is TRBJ2-5, with a possible D match to TRBD2 (6 bases). CDR1 is SGHNT and CDR2 is YYREEE in the germline V gene (reference sequence). Trimming removed 3 bases from V and 2 bases from J, with 14 bases in between. There are 15 residues in the CDR3. This chain's CDR3 is CASSWGVALQETQYF. In DNA, the CDR3 is TGTGCCAGCAGCTGGGGGGTGGCACTACAAGAGACCCAGTACTTC.

The chain joins TRBV18 to TRBJ2-3; D unclear. The germline V gene encodes CDR1 KGHSH and CDR2 LQKENI. The CDR3 has 14 amino acids. Trimming took 1 base from V and 0 from J, leaving 5 bases between them. CDR3 loop: CASSPQASTDTQYF. DNA for the CDR3: TGTGCCAGCTCACCACAGGCTAGCACAGATACGCAGTATTTT.

The gene calls are TRBV9 and TRBJ1-2; TRBD1 agrees at 8 bases. The CDR3 extends over 14 amino acids. Germline V gene sequence: CDR1 SGDLS, CDR2 YYNGEE. Trimming took 3 bases from V and 2 from J; bases not matched to a gene: 3. CDR3 in amino acids: CASSEQGGNYGYTF. The CDR3 DNA reads TGTGCCAGCAGCGAACAGGGGGGCAACTATGGCTACACCTTC.

The J gene is TRBJ1-5, the V gene TRBV6-2 or TRBV6-3, with no clear D. The CDR3 has 14 amino acids. The germline V and J ends were trimmed by 5 bases and 6 bases, with 14 bases remaining between them. Germline V gene data show CDR1 as MNHEY and CDR2 as SVGEGT. The DNA for the CDR3 is TGTGCCAGCAGTCCCTCCCGGGAGGCTCAGCCCCAGCATTTT. It encodes CASSPSREAQPQHF.

V gene TRBV19 combines with J gene TRBJ1-5; D gene ambiguous. Trimming removed 3 bases from V and 4 bases from J, with 7 bases in between. The CDR3 runs to 13 residues. CDR1 is LNHDA, CDR2 SQIVND, per germline (reference sequence). This CDR3 reads CASSMSVNQPQHF. Written as DNA, the CDR3 is TGTGCCAGTAGTATGTCAGTAAATCAGCCCCAGCATTTT.

This clone has only one observation. V is TRBV7-2 and J is TRBJ1-3, with D possibly being TRBD1 (5 bases). Germline assignment: CDR1 SGHTA and CDR2 FQGNSA. Trimming took off 1 base at V and 6 bases at J, with 10 bases between the two ends. This CDR3 region has 14 residues. CDR3 sequence: CASSLGGRANTIYF. CDR3 DNA sequence: TGTGCCAGCAGCTTAGGGGGCAGAGCAAACACCATATATTTT.